The T cell receptor (beta chain) described here comes from a study of shared clonotypes between healthy human individuals. The CDR3 is 12 amino acids. Per the germline V gene, CDR1 is MDHEN and CDR2 is SYDVKM. Trimming left V 5 bases short and J 9 bases short, with 11 bases between. A note on this clone: Its specificity is not known.

Running of the assay took place at deep level. Some clones are missing from TCRdb's copy, which holds only in-frame ones; the method was immunoSEQ multiplex PCR. The sample shows 600,000 to 750,000 clones, 72% of them seen only once. The study's findings and limits: Roughly 5.3% of naive CD4 clonotypes were common to four donors. Larger estimated richness was generally recorded for naive subsets relative to memory subsets.

The chain is built from TRBV28 and TRBJ1-3; D is unresolved. The origin of this receptor is a woman aged 30 to 39 in good health. The sequencing input was memory CD4+ T cells sorted from blood. Sample subset: CD45RA-negative fraction. This CDR3 reads CASSPPMGTIYF. CDR3 coding DNA: TGTGCCAGCAGTCCCCCTATGGGCACCATATATTTT.